The rows below give T cell receptor beta chains drawn from one sample of a study of T cell responses to AZD1222 COVID-19 vaccine. Measured with immunoSEQ multiplex PCR; TCRdb has only the in-frame clones, and not every one. This table has about 110,000 clones, roughly 90% appearing once. The sample here was peripheral blood, taken 28 days after the second AZD1222 dose. The receptors were gathered from an adult who received the AZD1222 COVID-19 vaccine. Both conserved end residues are part of each CDR3. Fields, in order: J gene, clone size, V gene, D gene, CDR3 protein, CDR3 DNA. The D gene is left open where the match is weak. Clone sizes are given selectively: once, few, many, or a class where the clone is expanded.

J gene: TRBJ1-2
clone size: -
V gene: TRBV6-1
D gene: -
CDR3 protein: CASSEAGVALYGYTF
CDR3 DNA: TGTGCCAGCAGTGAAGCGGGGGTGGCCCTCTATGGCTACACCTTC

J gene: TRBJ2-1
clone size: -
V gene: TRBV30
D gene: -
CDR3 protein: CAWSVWYKSSEQFF
CDR3 DNA: TGTGCCTGGAGTGTATGGTACAAAAGTAGTGAGCAGTTCTTC

J gene: TRBJ2-3
clone size: few
V gene: TRBV28
D gene: -
CDR3 protein: CASSFWYASIGSPTDTQYF
CDR3 DNA: TGTGCCAGCAGTTTCTGGTACGCTTCAATTGGGAGCCCGACAGATACGCAGTATTTT

J gene: TRBJ1-1
clone size: -
V gene: TRBV11-3
D gene: -
CDR3 protein: CASSLAGDTEAFF
CDR3 DNA: TGTGCCAGCAGCTTGGCAGGAGACACTGAAGCTTTCTTT

J gene: TRBJ1-2
clone size: -
V gene: TRBV28
D gene: -
CDR3 protein: CASSRQRGYTF
CDR3 DNA: TGTGCCAGCAGCCGACAGCGAGGCTACACCTTC

J gene: TRBJ2-7
clone size: -
V gene: TRBV5-8
D gene: -
CDR3 protein: CASSLHYEQYF
CDR3 DNA: TGTGCCAGCAGCTTGCACTACGAGCAGTACTTC

J gene: TRBJ2-2
clone size: -
V gene: TRBV6-5
D gene: TRBD1
CDR3 protein: CASSILQGAGELFF
CDR3 DNA: TGTGCCAGCAGCATACTACAGGGGGCCGGGGAGCTGTTTTTT

J gene: TRBJ1-2
clone size: -
V gene: TRBV5-4
D gene: -
CDR3 protein: CASSMRGLDYGYTF
CDR3 DNA: TGTGCCAGCAGCATGCGAGGTTTGGACTATGGCTACACCTTC

J gene: TRBJ1-1
clone size: -
V gene: TRBV5-4
D gene: -
CDR3 protein: CASSFPDTWGTEAFF
CDR3 DNA: TGTGCCAGCAGCTTCCCCGACACCTGGGGGACTGAAGCTTTCTTT

J gene: TRBJ1-2
clone size: -
V gene: TRBV4-2
D gene: -
CDR3 protein: CASSQDRWGSGWGYTF
CDR3 DNA: TGTGCCAGCAGCCAAGATCGGTGGGGATCGGGTTGGGGCTACACCTTC

J gene: TRBJ1-3
clone size: -
V gene: TRBV29-1
D gene: -
CDR3 protein: CSVVGSSGNTIYF
CDR3 DNA: TGCAGCGTTGTAGGGAGCTCTGGAAACACCATATATTTT

J gene: TRBJ2-5
clone size: -
V gene: TRBV27
D gene: -
CDR3 protein: CASRSIETQYF
CDR3 DNA: TGTGCCAGCAGATCCATCGAGACCCAGTACTTC

J gene: TRBJ2-7
clone size: -
V gene: TRBV7-9
D gene: TRBD2
CDR3 protein: CASSLGPGGGRSYEQYF
CDR3 DNA: TGTGCCAGCAGCTTAGGCCCTGGGGGGGGACGATCCTACGAGCAGTACTTC

J gene: TRBJ1-1
clone size: -
V gene: TRBV4-1
D gene: -
CDR3 protein: CASSPQRRNTEAFF
CDR3 DNA: TGCGCCAGCAGCCCCCAGCGTCGGAACACTGAAGCTTTCTTT

J gene: TRBJ1-1
clone size: -
V gene: TRBV24-1
D gene: -
CDR3 protein: CATSSNTEAFF
CDR3 DNA: TGTGCCACCAGTTCGAACACTGAAGCTTTCTTT

J gene: TRBJ1-1
clone size: once
V gene: TRBV3-1/TRBV3-2
D gene: -
CDR3 protein: CASSPESSRRRAFF
CDR3 DNA: TGTGCCAGCTCCCCTGAGAGTTCTAGGCGCCGGGCTTTCTTT

J gene: TRBJ2-5
clone size: -
V gene: TRBV5-4
D gene: TRBD1
CDR3 protein: CASSLGLTGAAQETQYF
CDR3 DNA: TGTGCCAGCAGCTTAGGCCTCACAGGGGCGGCCCAAGAGACCCAGTACTTC

J gene: TRBJ2-2
clone size: -
V gene: TRBV5-1
D gene: -
CDR3 protein: CASSFIMGHGSTGELFF
CDR3 DNA: TGCGCCAGCAGCTTTATTATGGGACACGGAAGCACCGGGGAGCTGTTTTTT

J gene: TRBJ2-5
clone size: -
V gene: TRBV9
D gene: TRBD1
CDR3 protein: CASSVESGGAVETQYF
CDR3 DNA: TGTGCCAGCAGCGTAGAGTCAGGGGGCGCGGTGGAGACCCAGTACTTC

J gene: TRBJ1-1
clone size: -
V gene: TRBV6-5
D gene: -
CDR3 protein: CASSYSSQGMVTEAFF
CDR3 DNA: TGTGCCAGCAGTTACTCGTCTCAGGGGATGGTCACTGAAGCTTTCTTT